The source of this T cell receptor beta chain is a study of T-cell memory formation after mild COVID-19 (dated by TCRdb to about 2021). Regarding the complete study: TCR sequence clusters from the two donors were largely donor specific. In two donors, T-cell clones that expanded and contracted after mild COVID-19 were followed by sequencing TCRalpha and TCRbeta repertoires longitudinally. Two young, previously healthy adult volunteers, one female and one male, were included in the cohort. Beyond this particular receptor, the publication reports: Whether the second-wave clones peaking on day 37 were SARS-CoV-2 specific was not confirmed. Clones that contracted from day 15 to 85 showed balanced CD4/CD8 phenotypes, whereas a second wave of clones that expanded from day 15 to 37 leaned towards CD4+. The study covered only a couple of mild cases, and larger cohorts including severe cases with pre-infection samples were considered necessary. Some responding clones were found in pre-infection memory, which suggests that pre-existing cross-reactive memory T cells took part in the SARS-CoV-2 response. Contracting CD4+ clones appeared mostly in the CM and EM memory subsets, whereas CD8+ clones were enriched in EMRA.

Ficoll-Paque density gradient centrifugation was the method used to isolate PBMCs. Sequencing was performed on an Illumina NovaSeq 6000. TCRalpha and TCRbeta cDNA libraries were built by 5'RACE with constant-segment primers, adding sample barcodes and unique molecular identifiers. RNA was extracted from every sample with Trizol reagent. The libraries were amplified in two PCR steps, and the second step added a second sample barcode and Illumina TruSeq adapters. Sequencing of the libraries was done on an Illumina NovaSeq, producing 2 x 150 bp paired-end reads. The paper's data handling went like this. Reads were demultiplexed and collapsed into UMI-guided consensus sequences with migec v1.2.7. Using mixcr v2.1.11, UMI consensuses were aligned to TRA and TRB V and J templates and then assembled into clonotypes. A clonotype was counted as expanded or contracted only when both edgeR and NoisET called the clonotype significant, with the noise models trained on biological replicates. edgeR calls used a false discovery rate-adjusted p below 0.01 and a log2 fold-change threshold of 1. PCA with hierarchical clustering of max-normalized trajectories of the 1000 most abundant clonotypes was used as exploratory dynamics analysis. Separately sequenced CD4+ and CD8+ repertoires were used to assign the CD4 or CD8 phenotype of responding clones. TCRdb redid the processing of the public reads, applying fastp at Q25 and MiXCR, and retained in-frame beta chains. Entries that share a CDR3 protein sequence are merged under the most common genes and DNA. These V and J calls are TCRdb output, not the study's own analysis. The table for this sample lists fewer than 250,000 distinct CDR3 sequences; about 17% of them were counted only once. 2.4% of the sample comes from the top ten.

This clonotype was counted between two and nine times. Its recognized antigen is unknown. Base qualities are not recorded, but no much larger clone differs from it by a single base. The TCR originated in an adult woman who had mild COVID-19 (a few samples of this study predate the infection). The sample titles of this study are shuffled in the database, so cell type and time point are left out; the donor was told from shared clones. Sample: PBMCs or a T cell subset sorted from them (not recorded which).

This receptor carries the CDR3 CASSSLRTAYEQYF. DNA sequence: TGTGCCAGCAGTTCCCTTCGTACAGCCTACGAGCAGTACTTC. This receptor chain uses TRBV6-2 or TRBV6-3 and TRBJ2-7; confidence is insufficient to name the D gene. The CDR3 numbers 14 residues from cysteine through phenylalanine. Only the CDR3 DNA is retained, 42 bases long and in frame from the first base. The germline V gene sets CDR1 to MNHEY and CDR2 to SVGEGT. V was cut back by 4 bases and J by 2 bases, leaving a gap of 12 bases between them.